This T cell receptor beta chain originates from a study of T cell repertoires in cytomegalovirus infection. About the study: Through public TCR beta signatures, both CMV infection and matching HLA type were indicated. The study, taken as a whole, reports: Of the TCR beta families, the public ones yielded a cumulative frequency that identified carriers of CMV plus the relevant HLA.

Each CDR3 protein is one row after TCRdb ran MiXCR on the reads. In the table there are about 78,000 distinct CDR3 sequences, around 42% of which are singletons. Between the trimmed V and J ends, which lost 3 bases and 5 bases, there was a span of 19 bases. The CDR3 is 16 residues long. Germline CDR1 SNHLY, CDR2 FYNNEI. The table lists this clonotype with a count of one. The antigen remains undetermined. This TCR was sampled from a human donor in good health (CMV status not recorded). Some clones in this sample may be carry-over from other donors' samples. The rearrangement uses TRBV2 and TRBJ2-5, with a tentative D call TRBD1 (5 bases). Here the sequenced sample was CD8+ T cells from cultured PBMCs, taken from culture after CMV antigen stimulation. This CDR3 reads CASSDQGSRLMETQYF. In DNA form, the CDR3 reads TGTGCCAGCAGTGACCAGGGCTCCCGTCTGATGGAGACCCAGTACTTC.